The following is a T cell receptor (beta chain) sequence with its context. Sequenced by immunoSEQ multiplex PCR; TCRdb stores in-frame clones only, minus some. Here the sample spans fewer than 25,000 clones, around 73% being singletons. The entry originates in a study of cytotoxic CD8 clonotypes in ibrutinib-treated CLL. Study-wide background: The taking of response samples occurred after a median approximately twelve months of treatment, with a range of 6 to 36.

This CDR3 contains 16 residues. The germline CDR1 and CDR2 sequences are SGHRS and YFSETQ. V lost 0 bases and J lost 4, with 11 bases in between. This chain uses TRBV5-1 with TRBJ2-6, with a possible D match to TRBD2 (6 bases). The source of this sequence is a human donor with chronic lymphocytic leukemia. The sequences come from PBMCs, collected before ibrutinib treatment. The CDR3 nucleotides read TGCGCCAGCAGCTTGGTTGGGGGGAAAGGGGCCAACGTCCTGACTTTC. Protein: CASSLVGGKGANVLTF.